The clone carrying this T cell receptor beta chain was seen a handful of times. Germline V gene sequence: CDR1 SQVTM, CDR2 ANQGSEA. The CDR3 contains 12 residues. Trimming left V 1 base short and J 3 bases short, with 5 bases between. These data originate in a study of blood T cell repertoires in COVID-19. Study at large: Material from acute and convalescent COVID-19 was sourced from the United States, Italy and Spain.

Assay used: immunoSEQ multiplex PCR; TCRdb lists only in-frame clones, some missing. The table has about 300,000 clones, approximately 90% seen once. Material: peripheral blood. This clonotype was sampled from a man aged 18-30 years with active or convalescent COVID-19. The chain is built from TRBV29-1 and TRBJ2-3; D remains ambiguous. CDR3 sequence (DNA): TGCAGCGTTGAAGCTAGTACAGATACGCAGTATTTT. This sequence encodes CSVEASTDTQYF.